This record concerns one T cell receptor (beta chain) sequence. Its antigen specificity is not known. No per-base quality is available; no much larger clone lies one base away. These data belong to a study of blood T cell repertoires in COVID-19 (dated by TCRdb to the early 2020s). Some background on the complete study: Samples covering the acute and convalescent phases of COVID-19 were provided by collaborators in the United States, Italy and Spain. The material from the prospective study consisted of cDNA or gDNA derived from T cells, B-cell-depleted T cells, or PBMCs. The repertoires were released in a freely available public database intended as a resource for research on the immune response to SARS-CoV-2. A de-identified subject ID, COVID-19 status, age in years and sex were almost always included in the sample metadata. Where HLA class I and class II types were available, the types were taken from metadata supplied by the sample provider, not from assay-based typing. The dataset comprised deeply sampled blood TCRbeta repertoires from subjects exposed to, actively infected with, or recovered from COVID-19. Samples came from the ongoing ImmuneRACE study (first 160 participants) plus 1,254 subjects from 6 global collaborators.

Results and caveats for the whole study, not just this receptor: Clinical and demographic metadata were provided uncurated, with the amount varying by source and participant.

Whole blood was collected in K2EDTA tubes by collaborating institutions according to the institutions' own protocols. For TCRbeta analysis, collaborator samples were shipped as frozen whole blood, as isolated PBMCs, or as DNA extracted from either sample type. The immunoSEQ Assay, a bias-controlled multiplex PCR, was used to amplify TCRbeta CDR3 regions from genomic DNA. In the authors' own workflow: Nucleated cell counts per sample were estimated from amplification of reference gene primers within the assay. Sequence reads were collapsed and filtered to measure the absolute abundance of every unique TCRbeta CDR3 rearrangement. Productive Simpson clonality was computed per sample as the square root of Simpson's diversity index over productive rearrangements. The source is immuneACCESS, and TCRdb retained only in-frame sequences with V and J called. Part of the clones is not carried over; for the studies checked, unresolved V genes explain less than half of this, and the remainder is unexplained. The V and J calls and clone size come from that table; D and trimming were worked out from the DNA. A total of 140,000 to 150,000 clones appear in this sample, 80% to 90% of them only once. The ten most abundant clones make up 9.5% to 13% of the sample.

Trimming removed 4 bases from V and 0 bases from J, leaving 12 bases between the germline ends. The CDR3 holds 16 amino acids from the cysteine to the phenylalanine. Of all the DNA, just the CDR3 is kept, 48 bases in frame from base 1. CDR1 and CDR2, looked up from the germline V gene, are SGHVS and FNYEAQ. Material: peripheral blood. The chain links TRBV7-6 with TRBJ1-4; TRBD1 is a possible D gene, resting on 5 matching bases. The TCR comes from a man aged 55 to 69 with active or convalescent COVID-19. The nucleotides are TGTGCCAGCAGCTCAGGGTTGGGATCAACTAATGAAAAACTGTTTTTT. The encoded protein is CASSSGLGSTNEKLFF.